The source of this T cell receptor beta chain is a study of blood T cell repertoires in COVID-19. Assay used: immunoSEQ multiplex PCR; TCRdb lists only in-frame clones, some missing. The table has some 460,000 clones, approximately 90% seen once. This CDR3 region has 12 residues. Germline loops: CDR1 LNHDA, CDR2 SQIVND (reference sequence). Trimming stripped 7 bases from V and 6 bases from J, with 12 bases between. The sequencing sample was made of PBMCs or T cells enriched from blood (not recorded which). The V call is TRBV19, the J call TRBJ1-1; the D gene is possibly TRBD1 (5 bases). The clonotype originates from a woman between 18 and 30 years old with acute COVID-19. The CDR3: CASTTGGAEAFF. The DNA for the CDR3 is TGTGCCAGTACTACGGGGGGGGCTGAAGCTTTCTTT.